These T cell receptor beta chains were read from a single sample in a study of CD8+ T cells in alopecia areata. TCRdb's copy holds only in-frame clones and misses some; the assay was immunoSEQ multiplex PCR. The table lists roughly 100,000 clones, around 40% of them singletons. The sequenced sample was CD8+ T cells sorted from blood, obtained at week 24, from a patient treated with tofacitinib. Receptor source: a human donor with alopecia areata. Each CDR3 is given with its conserved first and last residue. Each record gives: J gene, clone size, V gene, D gene, CDR3 DNA, CDR3 protein. D genes are given only for firm matches. Expanded clones are given a class, and other clones once, few, many or no size at all.

>TRBJ2-7|few|TRBV29-1|TRBD1
TGCAGCGTGGAAACAGGGGGTAGAACTTACGAGCAGTACTTC
CSVETGGRTYEQYF
>TRBJ2-7|NA|TRBV27|NA
TGTGCCAGCGGGGTCTCTGGTCGCTCCTACGAGCAGTACTTC
CASGVSGRSYEQYF
>TRBJ1-1|NA|TRBV5-6|TRBD1
TGTGCCAGCAGCTTGATAGGGGGACAGGGGGACACTGAAGCTTTCTTT
CASSLIGGQGDTEAFF
>TRBJ2-3|NA|TRBV9|TRBD1
TGTGCCAGCAGCACTACAGGGGAGACAGATACGCAGTATTTT
CASSTTGETDTQYF
>TRBJ2-3|NA|TRBV4-2|NA
TGTGCCAGCAGCCAACAAACCCACAGTTGGGGGGATGGGGATACGCAGTATTTT
CASSQQTHSWGDGDTQYF
>TRBJ2-7|medium-sized|TRBV28|TRBD1
TGTGCCAGCAGTGTGGCGGGGACAGGGCCCTACGAGCAGTACTTC
CASSVAGTGPYEQYF
>TRBJ2-7|once|TRBV27|NA
TGTGCCAGCAGCCCGAGGGTGGGGTACGAGCAGTACTTC
CASSPRVGYEQYF
>TRBJ2-3|NA|TRBV15|TRBD1
TGTGCCACCAGCAGCGGGACAGGGGGCTTAGATACGCAGTATTTT
CATSSGTGGLDTQYF
>TRBJ2-1|few|TRBV27|TRBD1
TGTGCCAGCAGTTTAGGACAGGGGGCGCTTGAGCAGTTCTTC
CASSLGQGALEQFF
>TRBJ1-3|NA|TRBV29-1|NA
TGCAGCGTTGACGGGACACGAAACACCATATATTTT
CSVDGTRNTIYF
>TRBJ2-3|NA|TRBV29-1|NA
TGCAGCGCTCCACTTAGAGCCGATACGCAGTATTTT
CSAPLRADTQYF
>TRBJ2-7|few|TRBV7-8|NA
TGTGCCAGCAGCTCAGAGACCGTAAGCTCCTACGAGCAGTACTTC
CASSSETVSSYEQYF
>TRBJ2-7|few|TRBV10-3|NA
TGTGCCATCAGTGGGAGGCAGGACTACGAGCAGTACTTC
CAISGRQDYEQYF
>TRBJ2-1|few|TRBV30|NA
TGTGCCTGGAGTGTACGGGTGGAGGAGCAGTTCTTC
CAWSVRVEEQFF
>TRBJ2-7|NA|TRBV29-1|NA
TGCAGCGTCGCCCTAGGGGTGCAGTACTTC
CSVALGVQYF
>TRBJ2-7|NA|TRBV10-3|TRBD2
TGTGCCATCAGTGATAGGCTAGCGGGCGAGCAGTACTTC
CAISDRLAGEQYF
>TRBJ1-2|NA|TRBV7-9|NA
TGTGCCAGCAGCTTAGCGCACAGGAACGAGCTTGGCTACACCTTC
CASSLAHRNELGYTF
>TRBJ2-3|few|TRBV7-9|TRBD1
TGTGCCAGCAGCTTAGAAGGGACAGGGGCCACAGATACGCAGTATTTT
CASSLEGTGATDTQYF
>TRBJ2-7|NA|TRBV7-9|TRBD1
TGTGCCAGCAGCCTTCGGACAGGGAACGAGCAGTACTTC
CASSLRTGNEQYF
>TRBJ1-5|NA|TRBV4-1|TRBD1
TGCGCCAGCAAAGACCGACAGGGGGCCAATCAGCCCCAGCATTTT
CASKDRQGANQPQHF
>TRBJ1-5|NA|TRBV30|NA
TGTGCCTGGAGAGAGATAAGCAATCAGCCCCAGCATTTT
CAWREISNQPQHF
>TRBJ1-2|NA|TRBV2|NA
TGTGCCAGCCGGGGCGATGGCTACACCTTC
CASRGDGYTF
>TRBJ1-1|NA|TRBV4-3|NA
TGCGCCAGCAGCCAAGATCAAGGGGGGTACACTGAAGCTTTCTTT
CASSQDQGGYTEAFF
>TRBJ2-2|NA|TRBV4-1|NA
TGCGCCAGCGGAGGACAGCCGAACAACCTGAACACCGGGGAGCTGTTTTTT
CASGGQPNNLNTGELFF
>TRBJ2-5|few|TRBV29-1|NA
TGCAGCGTTTTACCGGGACTGGCAGAGACCCAGTACTTC
CSVLPGLAETQYF
>TRBJ1-5|NA|TRBV30|NA
TGTGCCTGGAGTCCCTTCCAGCGTCAGCCCCAGCATTTT
CAWSPFQRQPQHF
>TRBJ1-1|NA|TRBV4-1|NA
TGCGCCAGCAGCCATATACGGGGGAACACTGAAGCTTTCTTT
CASSHIRGNTEAFF
>TRBJ2-3|once|TRBV9|TRBD2
TGTGCCAGCAGCCCTTGGACTAGCGGGAGGGATTACACAGATACGCAGTATTTT
CASSPWTSGRDYTDTQYF
>TRBJ2-3|NA|TRBV11-2|TRBD2
TGTGCCAGCAGCGGAAGCACTAGCGGGAGTCCCGCAGATACGCAGTATTTT
CASSGSTSGSPADTQYF
>TRBJ2-7|few|TRBV30|NA
TGTGCCTGGAGTTTCTCCCGTATCTACGAGCAGTACTTC
CAWSFSRIYEQYF
>TRBJ2-7|few|TRBV29-1|TRBD1
TGCAGCGCAAGGACAGGTGACTACGAGCAGTACTTC
CSARTGDYEQYF
>TRBJ2-4|many|TRBV19|TRBD1
TGTGCCGGGTCCGACAGGGGCGGAAACATTCAGTACTTC
CAGSDRGGNIQYF
>TRBJ1-1|NA|TRBV7-9|NA
TGTGCCAGCAGCCTGGACTTGGGAGGGAACACTGAAGCTTTCTTT
CASSLDLGGNTEAFF
>TRBJ1-1|NA|TRBV19|NA
TGTGCCAGTAGAAGGAACACTGAAGCTTTCTTT
CASRRNTEAFF
>TRBJ2-2|NA|TRBV7-3|NA
TGTGCCAGCAGCTGGACACCGACGGCCACCGGGGAGCTGTTTTTT
CASSWTPTATGELFF
>TRBJ2-1|few|TRBV19|NA
TGTGCCAGTAGTATAGTCCCTGGGACCTACAATGAGCAGTTCTTC
CASSIVPGTYNEQFF
>TRBJ2-2|NA|TRBV9|NA
TGTGCCAGCAGCGTATCGGGCGGGGAGCTGTTTTTT
CASSVSGGELFF
>TRBJ1-2|few|TRBV6-5|TRBD1
TGTGCCAGCAGTCCCAGGGGGTTTGAGGATGGCTACACCTTC
CASSPRGFEDGYTF
>TRBJ2-7|few|TRBV7-9|TRBD1
TGTGCCAGCAGACCTTCTGACAGGGGATTCCCCTACGAGCAGTACTTC
CASRPSDRGFPYEQYF
>TRBJ2-1|NA|TRBV5-1|TRBD2
TGCGCCAGCAAAGGTGGGCTAGCGGGAGGTAATGAGCAGTTCTTC
CASKGGLAGGNEQFF
>TRBJ2-7|NA|TRBV19|NA
TGTGCCAGTAGCAGCACCGGCTACGAGCAGTACTTC
CASSSTGYEQYF
>TRBJ1-1|once|TRBV27|TRBD1
TGTGCCAGCAGTTTATTCCCCCCGGGACAGGGTATTATGCACACTGAAGCTTTCTTT
CASSLFPPGQGIMHTEAFF
>TRBJ2-5|few|TRBV2|TRBD2
TGTGCCAGCAGCACCACTAGCGGAGGGACCCAGTACTTC
CASSTTSGGTQYF
>TRBJ1-4|NA|TRBV27|NA
TGTGCCAGCAGTTTATTTCGGGGACCGAATGAAAAACTGTTTTTT
CASSLFRGPNEKLFF
>TRBJ2-1|few|TRBV27|TRBD1
TGTGCCAGCACCTACGACAGGGGAGGAAATGAGCAGTTCTTC
CASTYDRGGNEQFF
>TRBJ1-1|few|TRBV19|NA
TGTGCCAGTAGTATATTGGGGACTGAAGCTTTCTTT
CASSILGTEAFF
>TRBJ2-4|many|TRBV28|NA
TGTGCCAGCAGTTTATGGCTAGAGGGGAAAAACATTCAGTACTTC
CASSLWLEGKNIQYF
>TRBJ1-1|once|TRBV6-6|NA
TGTGCCAGCAGTTCCAAGGGCACTGAAGCTTTCTTT
CASSSKGTEAFF
>TRBJ1-1|few|TRBV6-5|NA
TGTGCCAGCAGTTACTTAACCCTGAACACTGAAGCTTTCTTT
CASSYLTLNTEAFF
>TRBJ2-3|NA|TRBV13|NA
TGTGCCAGCAGCTTAGGGGTCACAGATACGCAGTATTTT
CASSLGVTDTQYF
>TRBJ2-7|NA|TRBV15|NA
TGTGCCACCAGCAGTCTTAGACAGACAAGCTCCTACGAGCAGTACTTC
CATSSLRQTSSYEQYF
>TRBJ2-7|NA|TRBV11-2|TRBD2
TGTGCCAGCGGAGCGGGAGCGGGCCCTTACGAGCAGTACTTC
CASGAGAGPYEQYF
>TRBJ1-1|NA|TRBV6-4|NA
TGTGCCAGCCGACAGAGCATGAACACTGAAGCTTTCTTT
CASRQSMNTEAFF